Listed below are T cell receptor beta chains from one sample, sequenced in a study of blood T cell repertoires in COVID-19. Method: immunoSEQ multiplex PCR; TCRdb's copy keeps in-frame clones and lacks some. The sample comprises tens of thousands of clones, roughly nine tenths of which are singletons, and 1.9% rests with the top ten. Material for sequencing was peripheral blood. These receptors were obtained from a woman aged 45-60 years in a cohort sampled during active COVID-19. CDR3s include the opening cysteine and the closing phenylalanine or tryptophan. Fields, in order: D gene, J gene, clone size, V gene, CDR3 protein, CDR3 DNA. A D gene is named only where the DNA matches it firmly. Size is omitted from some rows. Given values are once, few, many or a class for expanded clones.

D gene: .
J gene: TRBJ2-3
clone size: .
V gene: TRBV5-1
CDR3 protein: CASSLSMWGDTDTQYF
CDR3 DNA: TGCGCCAGCAGCTTAAGTATGTGGGGCGACACAGATACGCAGTATTTT

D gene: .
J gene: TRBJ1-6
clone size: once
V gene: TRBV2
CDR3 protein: CASNPRNNSPLHF
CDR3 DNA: TGTGCCTCCAACCCCAGGAACAATTCACCCCTCCACTTT

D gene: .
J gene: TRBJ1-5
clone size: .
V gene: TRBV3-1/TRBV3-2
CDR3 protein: CASSQLAGNQPQHF
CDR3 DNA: TGTGCCAGCAGCCAGTTAGCCGGTAATCAGCCCCAGCATTTT

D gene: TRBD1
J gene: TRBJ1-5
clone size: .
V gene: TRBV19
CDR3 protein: CASTGDRGFSNQPQHF
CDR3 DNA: TGTGCCAGTACCGGTGACAGGGGGTTTAGCAATCAGCCCCAGCATTTT

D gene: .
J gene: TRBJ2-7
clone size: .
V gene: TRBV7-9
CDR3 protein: CASSNQGSYSYEQYF
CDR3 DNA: TGTGCCAGCAGCAACCAGGGGTCCTACTCCTACGAGCAGTACTTC

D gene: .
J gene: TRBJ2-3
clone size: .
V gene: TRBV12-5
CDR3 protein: CASAHGGGSDTQYF
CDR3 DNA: TGTGCTAGTGCCCATGGGGGGGGCTCAGATACGCAGTATTTT

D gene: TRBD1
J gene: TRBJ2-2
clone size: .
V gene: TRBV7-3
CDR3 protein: CASSPGTDTGELFF
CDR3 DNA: TGTGCCAGCAGCCCCGGGACAGACACCGGGGAGCTGTTTTTT

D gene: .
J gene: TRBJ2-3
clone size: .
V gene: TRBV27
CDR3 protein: CASSLLGLSTDTQYF
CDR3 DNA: TGTGCCAGCAGTTTATTGGGACTGAGCACAGATACGCAGTATTTT

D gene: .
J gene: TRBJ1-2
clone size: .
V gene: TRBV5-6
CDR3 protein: CASSLSGQGTNYGYTF
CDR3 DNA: TGTGCCAGCAGCTTGAGTGGCCAGGGGACTAACTATGGCTACACCTTC

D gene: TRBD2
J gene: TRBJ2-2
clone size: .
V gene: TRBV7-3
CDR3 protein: CASSPHTAGGNTGELFF
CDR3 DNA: TGTGCCAGCAGCCCCCATACAGCGGGGGGTAACACCGGGGAGCTGTTTTTT

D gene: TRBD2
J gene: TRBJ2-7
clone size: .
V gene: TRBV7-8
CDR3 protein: CASSLPAGGSSNNGQYF
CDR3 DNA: TGTGCCAGCAGCTTACCGGCGGGGGGTAGTTCGAATAACGGGCAGTACTTC

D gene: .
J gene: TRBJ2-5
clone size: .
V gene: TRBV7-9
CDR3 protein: CASSPLETQYF
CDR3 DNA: TGTGCCAGCAGCCCCTTGGAGACCCAGTACTTC

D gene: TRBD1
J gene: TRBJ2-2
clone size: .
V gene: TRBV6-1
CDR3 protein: CASSARTGGNTGELFF
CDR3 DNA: TGTGCCAGCAGTGCCAGGACAGGGGGGAACACCGGGGAGCTGTTTTTT

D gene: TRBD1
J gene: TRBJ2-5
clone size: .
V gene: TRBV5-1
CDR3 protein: CASSPTGGGETQYF
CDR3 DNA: TGCGCCAGCAGCCCTACAGGGGGCGGGGAGACCCAGTACTTC

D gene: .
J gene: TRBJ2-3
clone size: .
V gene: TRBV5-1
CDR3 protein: CASRRDHRTDTQYF
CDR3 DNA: TGCGCCAGCAGGCGGGACCATCGGACCGATACGCAGTATTTT

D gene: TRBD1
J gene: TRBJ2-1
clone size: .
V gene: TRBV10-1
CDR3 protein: CASSPGTGGDEQFF
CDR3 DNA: TGCGCCAGCAGTCCCGGGACAGGGGGCGATGAGCAGTTCTTC

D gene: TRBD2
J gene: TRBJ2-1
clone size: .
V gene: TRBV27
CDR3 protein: CASSSLAGESLYNEQFF
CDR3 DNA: TGTGCCAGCAGTTCTCTAGCGGGAGAGTCCCTATACAATGAGCAGTTCTTC

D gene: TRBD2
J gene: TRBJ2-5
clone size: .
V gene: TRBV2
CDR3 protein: CASSEPGLAGAQETQYF
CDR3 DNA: TGTGCCAGCAGTGAACCCGGACTAGCGGGGGCTCAAGAGACCCAGTACTTC

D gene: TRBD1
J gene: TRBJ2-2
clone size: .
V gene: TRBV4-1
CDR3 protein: CASSQGTGGDTGELFF
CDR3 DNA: TGCGCCAGCAGCCAAGGGACAGGGGGGGACACCGGGGAGCTGTTTTTT

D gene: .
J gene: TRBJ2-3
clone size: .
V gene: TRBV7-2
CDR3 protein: CASSEKDTQYF
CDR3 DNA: TGTGCCAGCAGCGAGAAGGATACGCAGTATTTT

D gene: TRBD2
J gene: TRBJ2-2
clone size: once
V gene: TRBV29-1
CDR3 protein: CSVGLAGFTGELFF
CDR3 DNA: TGCAGCGTTGGACTAGCGGGGTTCACCGGGGAGCTGTTTTTT

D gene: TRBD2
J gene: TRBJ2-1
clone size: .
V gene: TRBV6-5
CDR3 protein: CASNLSGGEVNEQFF
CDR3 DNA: TGTGCCAGCAACCTAAGCGGGGGGGAAGTCAATGAGCAGTTCTTC

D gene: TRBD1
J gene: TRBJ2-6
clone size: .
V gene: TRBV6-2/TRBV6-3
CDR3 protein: CASSYGTGGAGANVLTF
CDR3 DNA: TGTGCCAGCAGTTACGGGACAGGGGGCGCTGGGGCCAACGTCCTGACTTTC

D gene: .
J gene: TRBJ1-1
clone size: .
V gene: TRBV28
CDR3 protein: CASSPAGWLHMNTEAFF
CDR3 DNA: TGTGCCAGCAGTCCAGCCGGGTGGCTCCATATGAACACTGAAGCTTTCTTT

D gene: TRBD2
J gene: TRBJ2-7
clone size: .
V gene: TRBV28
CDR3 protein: CASSLYGTSGYEQYF
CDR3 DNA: TGTGCCAGCAGTTTATACGGGACTAGCGGATACGAGCAGTACTTC

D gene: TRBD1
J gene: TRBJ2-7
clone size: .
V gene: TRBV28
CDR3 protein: CASSRTGGVDEQYF
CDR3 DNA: TGTGCCAGCAGTCGGACAGGGGGCGTCGACGAGCAGTACTTC

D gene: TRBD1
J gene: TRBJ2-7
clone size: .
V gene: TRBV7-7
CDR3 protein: CASSQRGQGEYEQYF
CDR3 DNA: TGTGCTAGCAGTCAACGGGGACAGGGTGAGTACGAGCAGTACTTC

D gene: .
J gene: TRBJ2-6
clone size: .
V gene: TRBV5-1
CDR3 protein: CASSLPQATDGANVLTF
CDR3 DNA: TGCGCCAGCAGCTTGCCCCAAGCGACAGATGGGGCCAACGTCCTGACTTTC

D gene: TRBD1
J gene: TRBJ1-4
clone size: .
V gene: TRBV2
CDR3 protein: CASSWDRQNEKLFF
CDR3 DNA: TGTGCCAGCAGTTGGGACAGACAAAATGAAAAACTGTTTTTT

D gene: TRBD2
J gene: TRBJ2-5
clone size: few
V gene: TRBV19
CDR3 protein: CASSPGLALETQYF
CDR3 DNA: TGTGCCAGTAGCCCGGGACTAGCTTTGGAGACCCAGTACTTC